The TCR beta chain described here comes from a study of blood T cell repertoires in COVID-19. On the study more broadly: Donors in the United States, Italy and Spain gave samples during acute or convalescent COVID-19. In each case, the material was cDNA or gDNA derived from T cells, B-cell-depleted T cells, or PBMCs.

This clone turned up a few times. The CDR3 runs to 13 residues. V dropped 2 bases and J dropped 8; count of bases not matched to a gene: 7. The germline CDR1 and CDR2 sequences are GTSNPN and SVGIG (reference sequence). In the original analysis: Reference gene primer amplification in the assay estimated nucleated cell counts. Only in-frame clones appear in the TCRdb table, and some are missing; sequencing was by immunoSEQ multiplex PCR. Clone size and V and J calls were adopted from that table, with D and trimming inferred from the DNA. The table lists about 130,000 clones, approximately 84% of them singletons, with 10% to 15% in the top ten.

The receptor's source is a woman aged 60-70 years with acute or convalescent COVID-19. The chain combines TRBV30 with TRBJ1-2; 8 nucleotides match TRBD1. The sequencing sample was made of peripheral blood. CDR3 DNA sequence: TGTGCCTGGAGTCCGCAGGGGGCTCAGGGCTACACCTTC. Translation gives CAWSPQGAQGYTF. The whole variable domain, remainder taken from reference TRBV30 and TRBJ1-2, is SQTIHQWPATLVQPVGSPLSLECTVEGTSNPNLYWYRQAAGRGLQLLFYSVGIGQISSEVPQNLSASRPQDRQFILSSKKLLLSDSGFYLCAWSPQGAQGYTFGSGTRLTVV.